This paragraph covers one T cell receptor beta chain sequence. TCRdb's copy holds only in-frame clones and misses some; the assay was immunoSEQ multiplex PCR. The table shows almost 4,500 clones, with about 81% occurring only once. The data belong to a study of brain metastases from non-small cell lung cancer. The CDR3 consists of 14 residues. With V trimmed by 6 bases and J by 4 bases, 5 bases remained unmatched. CDR1 is SNHLY, CDR2 FYNNEI, per germline. Input material: tumor-adjacent normal tissue. This sequence joins TRBV2 and TRBJ2-2; 7 bases are a match to TRBD2. The source of this sequence is a donor over 35 with non-small cell lung cancer. DNA for the CDR3: TGTGCCAGCAGGCTCGGGGGGATCACCGGGGAGCTGTTTTTT. Translated: CASRLGGITGELFF. Combining the CDR3 with reference TRBV2 and TRBJ2-2 gives the whole variable domain EPEVTQTPSHQVTQMGQEVILRCVPISNHLYFYWYRQILGQKVEFLVSFYNNEISEKSEIFDDQFSVERPDGSNFTLKIRSTKLEDSAMYFCASRLGGITGELFFGEGSRLTVL.